Following are 25 T cell receptor beta chains from one sample sequenced in a study of response to subunit inactivated influenza vaccine. TCRdb used MiXCR to reprocess the RT-PCR reads, holding one entry per CDR3 protein. Of about 700,000 distinct CDR3 sequences listed, about 14% are singletons. Sequencing used PBMCs from blood, obtained 14 days before vaccination. The origin of the receptors is a man over 45 who received an inactivated influenza vaccine.

The V gene is TRBV10-2, the J gene TRBJ2-3; D gene uncertain. The CDR3 totals 12 residues. Germline V CDR1 and CDR2: WSHSY, SAAADI. V lost 6 bases, J lost 4 bases, and 8 bases lay in between. The chain's CDR3 is CASRVGPDTQYF. Here the CDR3 DNA reads TGCGCCAGCAGGGTCGGCCCAGATACGCAGTATTTT.

This clonotype appeared a few times. The chain carries TRBV20-1 and TRBJ1-6; D remains ambiguous. The germline V gene encodes CDR1 DFQATT and CDR2 SNEGSKA (reference sequence). The CDR3 loop spans 17 amino acids. Trimming left V 0 bases short and J 0 bases short, with 12 bases between. In DNA, the CDR3 is TGCAGTGCTAGAGATTGGAGCGGGGTCTCCTATAATTCACCCCTCCACTTT. This sequence encodes CSARDWSGVSYNSPLHF.

This clonotype was observed at least ten times. The rearrangement links TRBV5-1 to TRBJ2-5; D gene ambiguous. Trimming cost V 0 bases and J 5 bases, with 5 bases left between them. CDR1 is SGHRS, CDR2 YFSETQ, per germline. The CDR3 loop spans 12 amino acids. The CDR3 loop reads CASSLGVETQYF. The CDR3 coding sequence is TGCGCCAGCAGCTTGGGAGTCGAGACCCAGTACTTC.

This clonotype was counted between two and nine times. This rearrangement joins TRBV5-1 to TRBJ2-3, with 10 nucleotides matching TRBD2. V was clipped by 4 bases and J by 3 bases; unmatched bases: 11. The CDR3 is made up of 17 amino acids. Germline CDR1 and CDR2: SGHRS and YFSETQ. CDR3 loop: CASSAAGGPGWTDTQYF. CDR3 in DNA: TGCGCCAGCAGCGCAGCGGGGGGGCCGGGGTGGACAGATACGCAGTATTTT.

This clonotype showed up just a few times. This chain links TRBV6-5 with TRBJ2-5; D gene unclear. The CDR3 is made up of 14 amino acids. Per germline, CDR1 MNHEY and CDR2 SVGAGI. The ends were cut back, 2 bases at V and 6 bases at J, with 13 bases in the middle. CDR3 bases: TGTGCCAGCAGTTACCTTGTTAGCCAGAAGACCCAGTACTTC. Protein product: CASSYLVSQKTQYF.

V gene TRBV20-1 combines with J gene TRBJ1-4; D unresolved. The CDR3 contains 18 residues. CDR1 and CDR2 (germline): DFQATT, SNEGSKA (reference sequence). V was cut by 1 base and J by 0 bases, with 18 bases left in between. CDR3 bases: TGCAGTGCTAGAGGGCGACACCGCCGCGCTGCAACTAATGAAAAACTGTTTTTT. Translation: CSARGRHRRAATNEKLFF.

This chain connects TRBV9 to TRBJ2-3; D may be TRBD1 or TRBD2 (6 bases each). This CDR3 region has 15 residues. Trimming left V 0 bases short and J 0 bases short, with 8 bases between. CDR1 and CDR2 from the germline V gene are SGDLS and YYNGEE. CDR3 loop: CASSVDGGSTDTQYF. CDR3 DNA: TGTGCCAGCAGCGTAGACGGGGGCAGCACAGATACGCAGTATTTT.

This rearrangement joins TRBV7-8 to TRBJ2-2, with D perhaps TRBD1 (5 bases). The length of the CDR3 is 16 residues. CDR1 SGHVS and CDR2 FQNEAQ come from the germline V gene. Trimming left V 5 bases short and J 4 bases short, with 17 bases between. CDR3 DNA: TGTGCCAGCAGCCAAAACAGGCTGGGTGCCACCGGGGAGCTGTTTTTT. Its protein is CASSQNRLGATGELFF.

The chain links TRBV4-1 to TRBJ1-3; 12 nucleotides align to TRBD1. V dropped 0 bases and J dropped 4; count of bases not matched to a gene: 4. The CDR3 is 17 residues long. Per germline, CDR1 MGHRA and CDR2 YSYEKL. The DNA of the CDR3 is TGCGCCAGCAGCCAAGATCCGGGACAGGGGGCAGGAAACACCATATATTTT. Residues: CASSQDPGQGAGNTIYF.

In its sample, this clonotype was seen a few times. The genes are TRBV9 and TRBJ2-5; tentative D call: TRBD1 (5 bases). V was shortened by 3 bases and J by 0 bases, with 9 bases between the two germline ends. This CDR3 contains 14 residues. CDR1 SGDLS and CDR2 YYNGEE come from the germline V gene. This CDR3 is CASSAGHNQETQYF. The CDR3 nucleotides read TGTGCCAGCAGCGCCGGACACAACCAAGAGACCCAGTACTTC.

This clonotype was counted a few times. This rearrangement joins TRBV28 to TRBJ1-5; a weak D match, TRBD1 (5 bases). The CDR3 is 15 amino acids. CDR1 is MDHEN and CDR2 is SYDVKM in the germline V gene. The ends were cut back, 4 bases at V and 6 bases at J, with 16 bases in the middle. CDR3 coding DNA: TGTGCCAGCAGTTCAGGGTCTACTTTGGGTCAGCCCCAGCATTTT. Translation gives CASSSGSTLGQPQHF.

This clonotype came up a few times. The chain uses TRBV30 and TRBJ1-6; D call uncertain. Trimming pared 0 bases from V and 5 bases from J, leaving 17 bases between. CDR1 GTSNPN and CDR2 SVGIG come from the germline V gene (reference sequence). This CDR3 is built from 17 residues. CDR3 DNA: TGTGCCTGGAGTGTAACCAGGACCCAACGCCATAATTCACCCCTCCACTTT. This codes for CAWSVTRTQRHNSPLHF.

About this clonotype: This clone may be a read error of a much larger clone one base away. The chain carries TRBV12-3 or TRBV12-4 and TRBJ2-1; D may be TRBD2 (5 bases). CDR3 length equals 14 residues. Between the trimmed V and J ends, which lost 6 bases and 5 bases, there was a span of 14 bases. CDR3 coding DNA: TGTGCCAGCAGACTTTACGGGATTCACAATGAGCAGTTCTTC. Protein product: CASRLYGIHNEQFF.

This clonotype was counted a few times. This rearrangement joins TRBV20-1 to TRBJ1-5; the D gene is possibly TRBD1 (6 bases). Germline-derived CDR1 and CDR2 are DFQATT and SNEGSKA (reference sequence). There are 15 residues in the CDR3. The V end lost 3 bases, the J end lost 0 bases, and 12 bases lay between the germline ends. The CDR3 DNA follows: TGCAGTGCTAGGTCGACAGGTTTTAGCAATCAGCCCCAGCATTTT. Protein sequence: CSARSTGFSNQPQHF.

This chain connects TRBV15 to TRBJ2-1, with D perhaps assigned TRBD1 or TRBD2 (5 bases each). Germline V lookup: CDR1 LNHNV, CDR2 YYDKDF (reference sequence). V dropped 3 bases and J dropped 9 bases, with 15 bases sitting between them. This CDR3 spans 14 amino acids. CDR3 protein: CATSRGTGLREQFF. CDR3 bases: TGTGCCACCAGCAGGGGAACGGGGCTTCGTGAGCAGTTCTTC.

This clonotype was counted only a few times. The rearrangement uses TRBV6-1 and TRBJ2-3; D unclear. V lost 2 bases and J lost 0, with 12 bases in between. Germline values: CDR1 MNHNS, CDR2 SASEGT. The CDR3 totals 16 residues. The CDR3 region is CASSEYIRQSTDTQYF. The CDR3, as DNA: TGTGCCAGCAGTGAATATATTCGGCAAAGCACAGATACGCAGTATTTT.

This clonotype was seen ten or more times. V is TRBV29-1 and J is TRBJ2-2; 8 bases fit TRBD1. V lost 3 bases, J lost 3 bases, and 3 bases stayed unmatched. The CDR3 has 14 amino acids. From germline, CDR1 is SQVTM and CDR2 ANQGSEA. CDR3 coding DNA: TGCAGCGTTGACGCACAGGGGGACACCGGGGAGCTGTTTTTT. It is translated as CSVDAQGDTGELFF.

This sequence joins TRBV12-3 or TRBV12-4 and TRBJ1-1; 7 positions match TRBD1. The CDR3 runs 14 residues. V shed 2 bases and J 4 bases; nucleotides not matched to a gene: 4. CDR3 DNA sequence: TGTGCCAGCAGTTTAAGCCAGGGGGGCACTGAAGCTTTCTTT. Protein sequence: CASSLSQGGTEAFF.

This clonotype was counted only a few times. The V and J genes are TRBV5-6 and TRBJ1-3; D remains unclear. Germline CDR1 SGHDT, CDR2 YYEEEE. The V and J ends lost 2 bases and 0 bases respectively, with 9 bases between them. The CDR3 length is 15 residues. CDR3: CASSFSRRSGNTIYF. CDR3 nucleotide sequence: TGTGCCAGCAGCTTCAGCAGGCGCTCTGGAAACACCATATATTTT. Filled out from reference TRBV5-6 and TRBJ1-3, the complete variable domain reads DAGVTQSPTHLIKTRGQQVTLRCSPKSGHDTVSWYQQALGQGPQFIFQYYEEEERQRGNFPDRFSGHQFPNYSSELNVNALLLGDSALYLCASSFSRRSGNTIYFGEGSWLTVV.

Only a few counts were recorded for this clonotype. The rearrangement joins TRBV6-5 to TRBJ2-7; D may correspond to TRBD1 or TRBD2 (6 bases each). Per germline, CDR1 MNHEY and CDR2 SVGAGI. The CDR3 spans 15 residues. Trimming took off 2 bases at V and 3 bases at J, with 14 bases between the two ends. CDR3 sequence reads: CASSYGGTRIYEQYF. For the CDR3, the DNA is TGTGCCAGCAGTTACGGCGGGACACGGATCTACGAGCAGTACTTC.

The chain has TRBV4-2 and TRBJ2-6; the D gene is possibly TRBD1 (6 bases). The germline V and J ends were trimmed by 4 bases and 0 bases, with 16 bases remaining between them. The CDR3 runs to 18 residues. CDR1 and CDR2 (germline): LGHNA, YNFKEQ. The CDR3 DNA reads TGTGCCAGCAGCCCCCGGACAGACCCACCCTCTGGGGCCAACGTCCTGACTTTC. It codes for CASSPRTDPPSGANVLTF.

This clonotype was detected only a few times. The V and J genes are TRBV28 and TRBJ2-7; D gene uncertain. Germline V gene data show CDR1 as MDHEN and CDR2 as SYDVKM. The CDR3 runs to 12 residues. Trimming left V 2 bases short and J 9 bases short, with 11 bases between. The CDR3 is CASSLRRRRQYF. CDR3 coding DNA: TGTGCCAGCAGTTTAAGGAGAAGGCGGCAGTACTTC.

The count of this clonotype is one. V usage is TRBV3-1 and J usage is TRBJ2-7; D gene ambiguous. Looked up from germline, CDR1 is LGHDT and CDR2 is YNNKEL (reference sequence). V lost 1 base to trimming and J lost 1 base, with 14 bases between them. The CDR3 spans 16 residues. CDR3 in amino acids: CASSQVTLLGSYEQYF. CDR3 sequence (DNA): TGTGCCAGCAGCCAAGTGACCCTATTGGGGTCCTACGAGCAGTACTTC.

The chain is built from TRBV20-1 and TRBJ2-1, with D perhaps TRBD2 (5 bases). Germline V CDR1 and CDR2: DFQATT, SNEGSKA (reference sequence). The CDR3 has 17 amino acids. V was shortened by 3 bases and J by 0 bases, with 18 bases between the two germline ends. The CDR3 reads CSASDTGLPVSYNEQFF. The DNA for the CDR3 is TGCAGTGCTAGCGATACCGGACTGCCAGTCTCCTACAATGAGCAGTTCTTC.

This clonotype was recorded a few times. The V and J genes are TRBV7-9 and TRBJ2-5; D perhaps matches TRBD1 (5 bases). The CDR3 extends over 15 amino acids. Per germline, CDR1 SEHNR and CDR2 FQNEAQ (reference sequence). V gave up 2 bases and J gave up 4 bases, with 14 bases separating them. CDR3 residues: CASSLFQGWRETQYF. Written as DNA, the CDR3 is TGTGCCAGCAGCTTATTTCAGGGATGGAGAGAGACCCAGTACTTC.